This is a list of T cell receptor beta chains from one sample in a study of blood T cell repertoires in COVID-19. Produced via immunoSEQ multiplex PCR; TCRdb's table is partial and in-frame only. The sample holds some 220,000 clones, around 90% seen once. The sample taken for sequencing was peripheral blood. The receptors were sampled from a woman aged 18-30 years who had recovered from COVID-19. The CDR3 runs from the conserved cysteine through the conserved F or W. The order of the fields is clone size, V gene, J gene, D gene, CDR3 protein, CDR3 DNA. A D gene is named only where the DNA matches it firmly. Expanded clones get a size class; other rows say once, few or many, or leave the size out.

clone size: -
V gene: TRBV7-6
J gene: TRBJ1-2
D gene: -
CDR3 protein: CASSLVREEGYTF
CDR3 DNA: TGTGCCAGCAGCTTAGTGAGGGAGGAAGGCTACACCTTC

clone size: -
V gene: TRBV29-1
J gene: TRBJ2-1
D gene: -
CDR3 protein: CSVDGEGSYNEQFF
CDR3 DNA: TGCAGCGTTGACGGGGAAGGGTCCTACAATGAGCAGTTCTTC

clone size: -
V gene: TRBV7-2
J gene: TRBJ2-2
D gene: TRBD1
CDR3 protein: CASSPHQHPDRAHTGELFF
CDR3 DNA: TGTGCCAGCAGTCCACACCAACACCCGGACAGGGCCCACACCGGGGAGCTGTTTTTT

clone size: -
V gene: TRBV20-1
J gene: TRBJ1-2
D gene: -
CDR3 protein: CSAHPVGGYTF
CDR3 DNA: TGCAGTGCTCATCCGGTTGGTGGCTACACCTTC

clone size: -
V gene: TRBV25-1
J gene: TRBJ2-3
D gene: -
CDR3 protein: CASSRAFTDTQYF
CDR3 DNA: TGTGCCAGCAGCAGGGCTTTCACAGATACGCAGTATTTT

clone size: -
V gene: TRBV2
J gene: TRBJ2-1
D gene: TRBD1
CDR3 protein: CASNRDSLRNEQFF
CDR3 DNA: TGTGCCAGCAACCGGGACAGTTTACGCAATGAGCAGTTCTTC

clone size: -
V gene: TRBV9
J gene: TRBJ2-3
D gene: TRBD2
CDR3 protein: CASSVEGRTSGPTDTQYF
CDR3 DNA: TGTGCCAGCAGCGTAGAGGGGAGGACTAGCGGGCCCACAGATACGCAGTATTTT

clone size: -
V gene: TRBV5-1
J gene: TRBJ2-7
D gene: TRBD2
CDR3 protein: CASSLGTSGRTSSYEQYF
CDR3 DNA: TGCGCCAGCAGCTTAGGGACTAGCGGGAGGACTAGCTCCTACGAGCAGTACTTC

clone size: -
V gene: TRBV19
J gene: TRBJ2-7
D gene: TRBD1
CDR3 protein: CASSHGLDRAEQYF
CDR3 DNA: TGTGCCAGTAGTCACGGCCTCGACAGGGCAGAGCAGTACTTC

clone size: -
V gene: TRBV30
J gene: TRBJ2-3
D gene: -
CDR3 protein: CAWSIQAALADTQYF
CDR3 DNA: TGTGCCTGGAGTATCCAGGCCGCGCTCGCGGATACGCAGTATTTT

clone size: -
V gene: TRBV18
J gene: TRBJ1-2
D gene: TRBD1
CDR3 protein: CASSPRTGQFYGYTF
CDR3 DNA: TGTGCCAGCTCACCCCGGACAGGGCAGTTCTATGGCTACACCTTC

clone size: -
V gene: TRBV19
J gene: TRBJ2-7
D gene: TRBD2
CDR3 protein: CASSPGLAGGPRYEQYF
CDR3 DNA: TGTGCCAGTAGTCCGGGACTAGCGGGAGGGCCTAGATACGAGCAGTACTTC

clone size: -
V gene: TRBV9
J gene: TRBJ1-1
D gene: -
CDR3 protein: CASSPPPGFLGTEAFF
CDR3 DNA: TGTGCCAGCAGCCCCCCCCCGGGATTCCTCGGGACTGAAGCTTTCTTT

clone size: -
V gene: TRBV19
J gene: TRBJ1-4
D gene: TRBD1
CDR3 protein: CASSIPGTAEKLFF
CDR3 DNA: TGTGCCAGTAGTATACCCGGGACAGCCGAAAAACTGTTTTTT

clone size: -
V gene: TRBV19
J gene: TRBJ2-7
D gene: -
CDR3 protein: CASGFYEQYF
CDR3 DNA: TGTGCCAGCGGTTTTTACGAGCAGTACTTC

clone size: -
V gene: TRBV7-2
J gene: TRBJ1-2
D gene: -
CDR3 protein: CASSPLVGGYTF
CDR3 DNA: TGTGCCAGCAGCCCCCTAGTCGGTGGCTACACCTTC

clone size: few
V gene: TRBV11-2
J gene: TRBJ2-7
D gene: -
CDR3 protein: CASTPESRVYEQYF
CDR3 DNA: TGTGCCAGCACCCCCGAGTCCAGGGTGTACGAGCAGTACTTC

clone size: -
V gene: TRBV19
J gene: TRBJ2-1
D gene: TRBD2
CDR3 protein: CASSPGGNEQFF
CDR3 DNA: TGTGCCAGTAGCCCCGGGGGGAATGAGCAGTTCTTC

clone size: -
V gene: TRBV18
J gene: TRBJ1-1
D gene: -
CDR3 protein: CASSPILDNIEAFF
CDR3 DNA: TGTGCCAGCTCACCCATCCTGGACAATATTGAAGCTTTCTTT

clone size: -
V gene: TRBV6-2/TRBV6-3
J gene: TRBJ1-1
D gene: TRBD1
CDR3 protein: CASSYLGTGVPEAFF
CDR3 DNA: TGTGCCAGCAGTTACCTAGGGACAGGGGTACCGGAAGCTTTCTTT

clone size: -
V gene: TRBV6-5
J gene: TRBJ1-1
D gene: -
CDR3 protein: CASSYRGEGMNTEAFF
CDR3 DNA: TGTGCCAGCAGTTATAGGGGGGAGGGCATGAACACTGAAGCTTTCTTT

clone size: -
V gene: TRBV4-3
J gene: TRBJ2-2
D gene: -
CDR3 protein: CASSQDLLPTGELFF
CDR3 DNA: TGCGCCAGCAGCCAAGACCTGCTACCTACCGGGGAGCTGTTTTTT

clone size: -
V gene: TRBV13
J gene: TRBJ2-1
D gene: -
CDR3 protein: CASSRKQGVEQFF
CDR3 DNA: TGTGCCAGCAGCAGAAAACAAGGGGTCGAGCAGTTCTTC

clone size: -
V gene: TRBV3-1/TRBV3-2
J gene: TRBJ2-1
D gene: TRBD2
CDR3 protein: CASSQERELAVYNEQFF
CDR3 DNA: TGTGCCAGCAGCCAAGAAAGGGAACTAGCGGTCTACAATGAGCAGTTCTTC

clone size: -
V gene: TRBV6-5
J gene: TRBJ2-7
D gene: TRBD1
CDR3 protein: CASSSPGGTGGSEQYF
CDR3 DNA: TGTGCCAGCAGTTCCCCCGGCGGGACAGGGGGAAGCGAGCAGTACTTC

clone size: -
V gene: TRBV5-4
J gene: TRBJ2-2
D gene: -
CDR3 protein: CASSRSGQLFF
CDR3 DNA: TGTGCCAGCAGCCGGAGCGGGCAGCTGTTTTTT

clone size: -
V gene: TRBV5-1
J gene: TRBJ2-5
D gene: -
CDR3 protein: CASSSWTGMEGQETQYF
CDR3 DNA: TGCGCCAGCAGCTCCTGGACAGGTATGGAGGGCCAAGAGACCCAGTACTTC

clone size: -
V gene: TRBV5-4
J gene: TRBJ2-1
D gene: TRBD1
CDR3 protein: CASSWDSPEQFF
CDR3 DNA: TGTGCCAGCAGCTGGGACAGCCCTGAGCAGTTCTTC

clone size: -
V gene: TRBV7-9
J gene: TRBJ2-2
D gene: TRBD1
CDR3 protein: CASSKDRARVTGELFF
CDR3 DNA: TGTGCCAGCAGCAAGGACAGGGCCAGGGTCACCGGGGAGCTGTTTTTT

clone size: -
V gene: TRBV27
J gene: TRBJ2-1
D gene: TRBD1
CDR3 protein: CASSLSRQGALNELF
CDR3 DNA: TGTGCCAGCAGTTTATCCCGTCAGGGGGCCCTAAATGAACTCTTC

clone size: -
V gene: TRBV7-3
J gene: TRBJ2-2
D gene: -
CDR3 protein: CASSLAGGVSGTGELFF
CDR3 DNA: TGTGCCAGCAGCTTAGCCGGCGGGGTCTCGGGTACCGGGGAGCTGTTTTTT

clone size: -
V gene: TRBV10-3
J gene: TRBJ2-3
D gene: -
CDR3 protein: CAISDGGGSTDTQYF
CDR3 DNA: TGTGCCATCAGTGATGGTGGGGGGAGCACAGATACGCAGTATTTT

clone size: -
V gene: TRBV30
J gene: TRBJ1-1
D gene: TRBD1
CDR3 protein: CAWSLGTGRAEAFF
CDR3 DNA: TGTGCCTGGAGTCTCGGGACAGGGAGAGCTGAAGCTTTCTTT

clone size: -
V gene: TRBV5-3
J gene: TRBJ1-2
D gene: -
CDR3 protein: CARSLRGLLMYGYTF
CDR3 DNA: TGTGCCAGAAGCTTGAGGGGGTTGCTCATGTATGGCTACACCTTC

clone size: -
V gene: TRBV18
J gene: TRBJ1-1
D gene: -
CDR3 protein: CASSTTGNTEAFF
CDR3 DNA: TGTGCCAGCTCAACGACAGGGAACACTGAAGCTTTCTTT

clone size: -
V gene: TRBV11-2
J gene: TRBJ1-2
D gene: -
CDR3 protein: CASSPIGGSKRYGYTF
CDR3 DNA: TGTGCCAGCAGCCCCATTGGGGGGTCAAAGAGGTATGGCTACACCTTC

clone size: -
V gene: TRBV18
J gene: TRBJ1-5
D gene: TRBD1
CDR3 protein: CASSPDRVGQPQHF
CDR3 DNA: TGTGCCAGCTCACCAGACAGGGTGGGTCAGCCCCAGCATTTT